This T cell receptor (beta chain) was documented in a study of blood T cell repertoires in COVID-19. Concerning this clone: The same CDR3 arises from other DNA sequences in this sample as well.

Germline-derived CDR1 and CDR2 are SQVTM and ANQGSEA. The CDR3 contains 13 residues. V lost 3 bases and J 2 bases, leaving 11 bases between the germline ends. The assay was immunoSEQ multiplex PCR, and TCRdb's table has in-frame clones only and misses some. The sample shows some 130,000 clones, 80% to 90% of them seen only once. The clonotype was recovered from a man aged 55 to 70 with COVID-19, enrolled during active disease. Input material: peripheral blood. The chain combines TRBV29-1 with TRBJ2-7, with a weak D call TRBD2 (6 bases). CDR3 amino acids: CSVDGDSPYEQYF. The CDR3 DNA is TGCAGCGTTGACGGGGACTCACCCTACGAGCAGTACTTC.